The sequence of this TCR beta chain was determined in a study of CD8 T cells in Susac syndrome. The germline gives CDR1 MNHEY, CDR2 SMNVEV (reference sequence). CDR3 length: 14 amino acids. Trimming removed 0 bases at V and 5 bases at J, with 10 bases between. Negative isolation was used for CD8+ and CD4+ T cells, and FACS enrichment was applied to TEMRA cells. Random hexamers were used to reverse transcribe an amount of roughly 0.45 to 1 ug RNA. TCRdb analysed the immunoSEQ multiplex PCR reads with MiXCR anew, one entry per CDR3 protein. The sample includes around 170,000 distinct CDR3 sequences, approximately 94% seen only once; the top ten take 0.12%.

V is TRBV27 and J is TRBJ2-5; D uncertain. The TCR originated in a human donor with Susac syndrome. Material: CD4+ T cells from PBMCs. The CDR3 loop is CASSLSMSLETQYF. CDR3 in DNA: TGTGCCAGCAGTTTATCGATGTCGTTGGAGACCCAGTACTTC.